The T cell receptor (beta chain) described here comes from a study of shared clonotypes between healthy human individuals (TCRdb year 2020). Broadly, across the study: A few men and two women, aged 18 to 49 years, made up the cohort. For each donor, CD4 naive and CD4 memory were each run on three plates, CD8 naive on two plates, and CD8 memory on one plate. To estimate repertoire size and how much clonotypes are shared between individuals, the study performed deep sequencing of blood TCR repertoires from roughly five healthy adults. To increase sequencing depth and limit assay-specific biases, TCR repertoire library preparation and sequencing were carried out by different laboratories using diverse techniques. Each donor's leukapheresis produced roughly between roughly 0.85 and 9.5 billion PBMCs. Results and caveats for the whole study, not just this receptor: About 4.5% of naive CD4, 3.5% of naive CD8, approximately 2% of memory CD4, and 0.4% of memory CD8 clonotypes were shared across several donors. Incomplete sequencing was indicated by rarefaction of sorted-subset datasets, despite the large sequencing depth. The genetic and exposure-history diversity represented was limited by the small number of donors. Higher generation probabilities were observed for clonotypes shared by all four sorted-subset donors than for non-shared clonotypes. Only blood was sampled, and tissue TCR repertoires likely differ from those in blood. Estimated clonotype richness was generally larger for naive than for memory subsets. Based on pairwise subsampling, the degree of clonotype sharing among donors was expected to be affected by sequencing depth.

As concerns this clone: Its binding antigen is unknown. The input lacks base qualities; no much larger clone sits a single base away.

The CDR3 measures 16 amino acids from cysteine to phenylalanine. Only the CDR3 portion is preserved as DNA: 48 bases, with reading frame beginning at the first base. Sequences MNHNS (CDR1) and SASEGT (CDR2) are obtained from the germline V gene. Deletion took 0 bases off V and 4 bases off J, with a span of 14 bases between the germline ends. TCR CDR3 regions were amplified from genomic DNA by multiplex PCR using the deep immunoSEQ assay. For each cell subset, the extracted genomic DNA was distributed evenly across all wells of several immunoSEQ 96-well plates, and each plate served as one replicate. Each replicate PCR for sorted subsets received roughly 200 ng genomic DNA, equal to roughly 29,000 T cell genomes. Purified libraries were measured with a Qubit 3.0 fluorometer, size-checked on a Bioanalyzer 2100, and measured again with the KAPA Library Quantification kit. Every immunoSEQ 96-well plate was sequenced on a dedicated single-read 150-cycle Illumina NextSeq 550 flow cell. The paper's data handling went like this. Because the immunoSEQ output held only junctional sequences and lacked quality scores, the filtering could not match the filtering applied to full-length reads. Sequences were annotated with PyIR, a Python wrapper for IgBLAST v1.9, using IMGT germline references to assign V/J genes and CDR3. Any read was removed if the V/J assignment was weak (E-value above 1e-6), the CDR3 was missing, or the read contained stop codons, out-of-frame junctions, or ambiguous translated residues. A V3J clonotype was defined by an identical inferred V gene, J gene, and CDR3 amino acid sequence. Percentage overlap between repertoires was computed as shared unique clonotypes divided by the size of the smaller repertoire. Three approaches were used to assess repertoire richness: RTK rarefaction, the Chao1 estimator, and Recon v2.1 estimates of unobserved clonotypes. For all TCRbeta clonotypes obtained by the gDNA method from a few donors, generation probabilities were computed with OLGA. The immuneACCESS repertoire file appears here via TCRdb, limited to in-frame rearrangements. These files lack a portion of the clones; in checked studies, under half of the deficit traces to unresolved V genes, and the cause of the others is not known. V, J and clone size are taken as reported in that table, and D and trimming were inferred from the DNA itself. For this sample there are approximately 1.1 million clones; around 82% appear just once. Of the sample, about 0.52% is held by the ten largest clones.

The donors were healthy, HIV-negative adults with no recently reported acute infections or vaccinations. Only Caucasian adults living in Nashville, Tennessee, USA were represented among the donors. CD4+ T cells were enriched by magnetic negative selection, after which naive cells were positively selected on CD45RA and the negative fraction was taken as the memory subset. Blood was obtained by leukapheresis, after which PBMCs were separated by Ficoll-Histopaque density gradient centrifugation and cryopreserved in liquid nitrogen vapor phase. Analytical flow cytometry was used to check the purity and quantity of every magnetically sorted T cell population. Genomic DNA was isolated from every sorted fraction and measured by UV absorbance on a Nanodrop 2000c.

This TCR derives from a man between 18 and 29 years old in good health. Some clones in this sample may be carry-over from other donors' samples. Material for sequencing was memory CD4+ T cells from PBMCs. The sample's cell subset or site, from its label and the paper: CD45RA-negative fraction. The rearrangement joined TRBV6-1 to TRBJ2-3; a tentative D match to TRBD2 spans 6 bases. The DNA sequence reads TGTGCCAGCAGTGAAGCTTTTAGCGGTAGATCAGATACGCAGTATTTT. It codes for CASSEAFSGRSDTQYF.